This is a list of T cell receptor beta chains from one sample in a study of graft-versus-host responses after intestinal transplantation. Using immunoSEQ multiplex PCR, the repertoire was profiled, and TCRdb retains in-frame clones only, with some absent. The table includes roughly 99,000 clones, around 88% detected once. The sample consisted of PBMCs, taken 255 days after intestinal transplant. These receptors originate from a human patient who received an intestinal transplant, so some T cells may come from the graft donor. Both conserved end residues are part of each CDR3. The order of the fields is CDR3 protein, CDR3 DNA, J gene, V gene, clone size, D gene. D genes are given only for firm matches. Where a row states a size, it is once, few, many or the class of an expanded clone; other rows omit it.

CDR3 protein: CASMGPNSYNEQFF; CDR3 DNA: TGTGCCAGCATGGGTCCAAATTCCTACAATGAGCAGTTCTTC; J gene: TRBJ2-1; V gene: TRBV25-1; clone size: -; D gene: -
CDR3 protein: CASGASGRPHEQYF; CDR3 DNA: TGTGCCAGCGGCGCTAGCGGGAGACCCCACGAGCAGTACTTC; J gene: TRBJ2-7; V gene: TRBV28; clone size: -; D gene: TRBD2
CDR3 protein: CASSADRATLGELFF; CDR3 DNA: TGTGCCAGTAGTGCTGACAGGGCGACATTGGGGGAGCTGTTTTTT; J gene: TRBJ2-2; V gene: TRBV19; clone size: -; D gene: TRBD1
CDR3 protein: CASSPRDDLGAFF; CDR3 DNA: TGTGCCAGCTCACCAAGAGACGATTTAGGAGCTTTCTTT; J gene: TRBJ1-1; V gene: TRBV18; clone size: few; D gene: -
CDR3 protein: CAWRDGLNTEAFF; CDR3 DNA: TGTGCCTGGAGGGACGGCTTGAACACTGAAGCTTTCTTT; J gene: TRBJ1-1; V gene: TRBV30; clone size: -; D gene: -
CDR3 protein: CASSQDQGKPSYEQYF; CDR3 DNA: TGTGCCAGCAGCCAAGATCAAGGGAAACCCTCCTACGAGCAGTACTTC; J gene: TRBJ2-7; V gene: TRBV4-2; clone size: few; D gene: -
CDR3 protein: CASSLARGRAYEQYF; CDR3 DNA: TGTGCCAGCAGCTTAGCTCGCGGGAGGGCCTACGAGCAGTACTTC; J gene: TRBJ2-7; V gene: TRBV11-2; clone size: -; D gene: TRBD2
CDR3 protein: CASSLNKQGTGELFF; CDR3 DNA: TGTGCCAGCAGCTTAAATAAACAAGGGACCGGGGAGCTGTTTTTT; J gene: TRBJ2-2; V gene: TRBV7-2; clone size: -; D gene: -
CDR3 protein: CASSHGEGMGNEQFF; CDR3 DNA: TGCGCCAGCAGCCATGGGGAGGGGATGGGCAATGAGCAGTTCTTC; J gene: TRBJ2-1; V gene: TRBV5-1; clone size: -; D gene: TRBD2
CDR3 protein: CASSTTGGAGKTQYF; CDR3 DNA: TGTGCCAGCAGCACGACAGGGGGCGCGGGCAAGACCCAGTACTTC; J gene: TRBJ2-5; V gene: TRBV7-2; clone size: few; D gene: TRBD1